The T cell receptor (beta chain) described here comes from a study of tumor-infiltrating lymphocytes in primary liver carcinoma. Joint extraction of RNA and DNA used about 17-30 mg of bulk tissue that was unsorted. Whole-study findings and limits: Top-250-clone fractions were significantly higher in tumors than in blood (p = 0.039).

The CDR3 is made up of 12 amino acids. Germline loops: CDR1 SQVTM, CDR2 ANQGSEA. Trimming removed 7 bases at V and 9 bases at J, with 16 bases between. In regard to this clonotype: Its antigen is not known.

TCR beta cDNA was made from approximately 540 ng total RNA with a constant-region primer. A slightly modified ARM-PCR protocol with three nested multiplex PCR rounds produced these TCR beta libraries. The study ran its first two PCR rounds for roughly 10 cycles each, using TRBV1-TRBV30 forward primers and a C-beta reverse primer. TCRdb reanalysed the multiplex PCR reads using MiXCR and keeps one entry per CDR3 protein. The table includes some 120,000 distinct CDR3 sequences, roughly three fifths detected once. The TCR originated in an older woman with primary liver carcinoma and hepatitis B virus infection. The chain carries TRBV29-1 and TRBJ2-1; D tentatively reads TRBD1 or TRBD2 (5 bases each). Sequenced material: liver tumor tissue from sampling region 1. Subset in this sample: tumor region T1, superior pole. CDR3 protein: CSARRGVGEQFF. For the CDR3, the DNA is TGCAGCGCCCGGAGAGGGGTTGGTGAGCAGTTCTTC.